This T cell receptor beta chain was recovered during a study of cytomegalovirus exposure and HLA in healthy donors. The germline V gene has CDR1 MDHEN and CDR2 SYDVKM. The CDR3 consists of 14 residues. PCR employed 60 Vbeta and 13 Jbeta primers. Profiled with immunoSEQ multiplex PCR; TCRdb holds only in-frame clones, not every one. Recorded for this sample: roughly 100,000 clones. The material sequenced was PBMCs. The TCR sequence derives from a woman aged 25 to 45 in good health and CMV-seronegative. The chain carries TRBV28 and TRBJ2-5, with TRBD2 identical over 10 bases. The end of the DNA fits TRBJ2-7 better, so the J call may be wrong. CDR3 amino acids: CASSPSGSRYEQYF. As DNA, the CDR3 is TGTGCCAGCAGCCCTAGCGGGAGTCGGTACGAGCAGTACTTC.